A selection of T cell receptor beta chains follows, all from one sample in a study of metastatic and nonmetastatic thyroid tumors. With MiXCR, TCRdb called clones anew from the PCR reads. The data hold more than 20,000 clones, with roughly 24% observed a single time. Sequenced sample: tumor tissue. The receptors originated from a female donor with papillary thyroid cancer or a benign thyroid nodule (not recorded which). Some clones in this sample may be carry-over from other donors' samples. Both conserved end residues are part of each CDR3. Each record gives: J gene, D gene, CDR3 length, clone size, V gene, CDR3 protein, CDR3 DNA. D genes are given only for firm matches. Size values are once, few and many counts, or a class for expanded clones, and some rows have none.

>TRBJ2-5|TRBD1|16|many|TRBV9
CASSSSRGQIQETQYF
TGTGCCAGCAGCTCCTCCCGGGGACAGATACAAGAGACCCAGTACTTC
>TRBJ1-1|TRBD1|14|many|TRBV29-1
CSVEDRGSLTEAFF
TGCAGCGTTGAGGACAGGGGGTCTCTCACTGAAGCTTTCTTT
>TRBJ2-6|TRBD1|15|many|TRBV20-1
CSAGTGGTGANVLTF
TGCAGTGCTGGGACAGGTGGTACTGGGGCCAACGTCCTGACTTTC
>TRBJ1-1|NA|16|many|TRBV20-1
CSARAFVAARNTEAFF
TGCAGTGCTAGAGCGTTTGTGGCAGCCAGAAACACTGAAGCTTTCTTT
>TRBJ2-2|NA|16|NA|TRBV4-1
CASSQFGGTNTGELFF
TGCGCCAGCAGCCAATTCGGCGGGACGAACACCGGGGAGCTGTTTTTT
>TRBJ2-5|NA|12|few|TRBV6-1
CAITRGRETQYF
TGTGCCATCACCCGGGGACGTGAGACCCAGTACTTC
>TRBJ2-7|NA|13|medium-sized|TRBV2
CASSGRSSYEQYF
TGTGCCAGCAGTGGCAGGAGCTCCTACGAGCAGTACTTC
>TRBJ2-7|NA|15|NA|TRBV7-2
CASSLDPGGSNEQYF
TGTGCCAGCAGCTTAGACCCCGGAGGGAGTAACGAGCAGTACTTC
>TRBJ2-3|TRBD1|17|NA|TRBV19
CASSPNIGQAKTDKQYF
TGTGCCAGTAGCCCTAACATCGGACAGGCCAAAACAGATAAGCAGTATTTT
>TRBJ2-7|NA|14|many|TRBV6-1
CASSLNRGGYEQYF
TGTGCCAGCAGCCTGAACAGGGGGGGCTACGAGCAGTACTTC
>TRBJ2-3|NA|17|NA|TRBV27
CASRARNSVSSTDTQYF
TGTGCCAGCAGGGCGCGGAACTCCGTATCTAGCACAGATACGCAGTATTTT
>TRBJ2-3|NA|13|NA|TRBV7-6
CASSLSGRDTQYF
TGTGCCAGCAGCTTGAGTGGTCGTGATACGCAGTATTTT
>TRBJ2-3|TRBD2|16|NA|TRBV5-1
CASSLSGRAPPYTQYF
TGCGCCAGCAGCTTAAGTGGGAGGGCCCCCCCCTATACGCAGTATTTT
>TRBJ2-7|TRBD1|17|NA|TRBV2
CASIDGAGGVAYYEQYF
TGTGCCAGCATTGATGGGGCAGGGGGCGTAGCGTACTACGAGCAGTACTTC
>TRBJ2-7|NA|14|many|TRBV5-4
CASSLRAGLHEQYF
TGTGCCAGCAGCCTTCGTGCTGGGCTCCACGAGCAGTACTTC
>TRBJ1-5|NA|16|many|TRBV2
CASSDWRWHENQPQHF
TGTGCCAGCAGTGACTGGAGGTGGCATGAGAATCAGCCCCAGCATTTT
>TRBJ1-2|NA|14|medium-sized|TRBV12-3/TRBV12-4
CASTPGAPNYGYTF
TGTGCCAGCACACCGGGAGCCCCTAACTATGGCTACACCTTC
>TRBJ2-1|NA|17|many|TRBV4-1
CASSQDRLPGSLNEQFF
TGCGCCAGCAGCCAAGACCGGCTGCCCGGGAGCCTCAATGAGCAGTTCTTC
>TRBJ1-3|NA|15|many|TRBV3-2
CASSQSRGSGNTIYF
TGTGCCAGCAGCCAAAGCCGGGGCTCTGGAAACACCATATATTTT
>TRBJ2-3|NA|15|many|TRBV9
CASSVAPGGLGTQYF
TGTGCCAGCAGCGTAGCTCCGGGCGGGTTAGGTACGCAGTATTTT
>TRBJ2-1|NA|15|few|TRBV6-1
CASSEAGDPYNEQFF
TGTGCCAGCAGTGAAGCAGGAGACCCTTACAATGAGCAGTTCTTC
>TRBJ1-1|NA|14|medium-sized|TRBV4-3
CASSRQGLNTEAFF
TGCGCCAGCAGCCGCCAGGGGTTGAACACTGAAGCTTTCTTT
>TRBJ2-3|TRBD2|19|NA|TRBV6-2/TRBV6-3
CASRRSGTSVLRGTDTQYF
TGTGCCAGCAGGCGCTCCGGTACTAGCGTCCTCCGGGGCACAGATACGCAGTATTTT
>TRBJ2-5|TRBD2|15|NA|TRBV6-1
CASIPWRERGETQYF
TGTGCCAGCATTCCCTGGCGGGAGAGAGGAGAGACCCAGTACTTC
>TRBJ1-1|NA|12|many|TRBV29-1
CSVGGLGTEAFF
TGCAGCGTTGGGGGGTTGGGCACTGAAGCTTTCTTT
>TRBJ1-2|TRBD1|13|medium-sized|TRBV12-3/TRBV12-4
CASSFQGGGGYTF
TGTGCCAGCAGTTTTCAAGGGGGCGGTGGCTACACCTTC
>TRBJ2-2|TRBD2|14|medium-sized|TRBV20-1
CSARLAGVFGELFF
TGCAGTGCTAGACTAGCGGGAGTTTTCGGGGAGCTGTTTTTT
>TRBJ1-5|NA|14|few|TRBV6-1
CASSGQWEHQPQHF
TGTGCCAGCAGTGGACAGTGGGAGCATCAGCCCCAGCATTTT
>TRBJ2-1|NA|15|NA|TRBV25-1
CSSSESRQCRNEHFF
TGTTCCAGCAGTGAATCTCGACAGTGCCGGAATGAGCATTTCTTC
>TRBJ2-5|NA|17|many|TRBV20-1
CSARLGRFGRSQETQYF
TGCAGTGCTAGATTGGGGCGGTTTGGTAGGAGCCAAGAGACCCAGTACTTC
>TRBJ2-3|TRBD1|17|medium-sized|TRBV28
CASSLPHRGASTDTQYF
TGTGCCAGCAGTTTACCCCACAGGGGGGCTAGCACAGATACGCAGTATTTT
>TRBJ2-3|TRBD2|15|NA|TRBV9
CASSETSGFTDTQYF
TGTGCCAGCAGCGAAACTAGCGGTTTCACAGATACGCAGTATTTT
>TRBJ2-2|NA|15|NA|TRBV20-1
CSAIGAGANTWELFF
TGCAGTGCTATTGGAGCGGGCGCGAACACCTGGGAGCTGTTTTTT
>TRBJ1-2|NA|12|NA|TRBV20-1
CSANDRKYGYTF
TGCAGTGCTAACGACAGGAAATATGGCTACACCTTC
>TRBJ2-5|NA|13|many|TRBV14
CASSPGNQETQYF
TGTGCCAGCAGCCCTGGGAACCAAGAGACCCAGTACTTC
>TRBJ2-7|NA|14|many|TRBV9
CASSRMGSIYEQYF
TGTGCCAGCAGCCGCATGGGATCTATCTACGAGCAGTACTTC
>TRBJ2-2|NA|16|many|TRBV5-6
CASSPSSRGDTGELFF
TGTGCCAGCAGCCCTTCGAGCCGGGGTGACACCGGGGAGCTGTTTTTT
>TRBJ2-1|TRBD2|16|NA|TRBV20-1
CSARSGTSGIYNEQFF
TGCAGTGCTAGAAGTGGCACTAGCGGGATCTACAATGAGCAGTTCTTC
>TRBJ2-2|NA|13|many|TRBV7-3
CASSLSATGELFF
TGTGCCAGCAGCTTATCGGCAACCGGGGAGCTGTTTTTT
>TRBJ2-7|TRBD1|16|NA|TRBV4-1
CASSERWHRGAYEQYF
TGCGCCAGCAGCGAGAGATGGCACAGGGGCGCCTACGAGCAGTACTTC
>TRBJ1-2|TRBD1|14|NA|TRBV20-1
CSARDGQDDYGYTF
TGCAGTGCTAGAGACGGACAGGACGACTATGGCTACACCTTC
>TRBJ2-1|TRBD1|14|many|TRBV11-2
CASSPDRVYNEQFF
TGTGCCAGCAGCCCTGACAGGGTCTACAATGAGCAGTTCTTC
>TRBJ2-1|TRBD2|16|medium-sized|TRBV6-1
CASSAPAASGRNEQFF
TGTGCCAGCAGTGCCCCCGCGGCTAGCGGGAGAAATGAGCAGTTCTTC
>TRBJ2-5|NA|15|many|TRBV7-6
CASSYTRGNQETQYF
TGTGCCAGCAGTTACACTCGGGGCAACCAAGAGACCCAGTACTTC
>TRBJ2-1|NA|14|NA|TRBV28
CASSRAVPNNDQFF
TGTGCCAGCAGCAGGGCTGTCCCGAACAATGATCAGTTCTTC
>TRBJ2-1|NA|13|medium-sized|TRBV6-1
CASRDGLYNEQFF
TGTGCCAGCCGGGACGGATTGTACAATGAGCAGTTCTTC
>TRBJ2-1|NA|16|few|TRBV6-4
CASSDFGASGPDEQFF
TGTGCCAGCAGTGATTTCGGGGCCTCCGGGCCGGATGAGCAGTTCTTC
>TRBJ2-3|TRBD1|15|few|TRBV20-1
CSVSDRGETTYTQYF
TGCAGTGTATCTGACAGGGGAGAGACCACATATACGCAGTATTTT
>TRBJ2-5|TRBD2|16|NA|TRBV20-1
CSASDPQAGHQETQYF
TGCAGTGCTAGCGACCCCCAAGCGGGGCACCAAGAGACCCAGTACTTC
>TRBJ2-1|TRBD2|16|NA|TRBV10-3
CAISSRGTRGNNEKFF
TGTGCCATCAGCTCCCGGGGGACTAGAGGGAACAATGAGAAGTTCTTC